Below, 28 T cell receptor beta chains from the same sample are listed, as sequenced in a study of PD-1 blockade in classical Hodgkin lymphoma. Regarding time point: cycle 4 day 1 (C4D1), after five to seven weeks of nivolumab. Each of the patients experienced relapse following autologous stem cell transplantation, and their brentuximab vedotin exposure differed. Clones were read by immunoSEQ multiplex PCR, and TCRdb kept only the in-frame ones, dropping some. Of about 19,000 clones in the sample, more than 75% were seen once. Sequencing used peripheral blood mononuclear cells (PBMCs), obtained before the fourth cycle of nivolumab. These TCRs come from a human donor with classical Hodgkin lymphoma.

The chain is built from TRBV29-1 and TRBJ2-1, with D uncertain. CDR1 is SQVTM and CDR2 is ANQGSEA in the germline V gene. With 7 bases removed from V and 4 bases from J, the gap between germline ends came to 8 bases. The CDR3 has 11 amino acids. CDR3 amino acids: CSGRNYNEQFF. The CDR3 DNA follows: TGCAGCGGACGTAATTACAATGAGCAGTTCTTC.

The J gene is TRBJ1-1, the V gene TRBV5-1, with D possibly TRBD1 on 6 matching bases. CDR1 is SGHRS and CDR2 is YFSETQ in the germline V gene. The ends were cut back, 0 bases at V and 3 bases at J, with 12 bases in the middle. This CDR3 region has 15 residues. CDR3 region: CASSLVQGLDTEAFF. For the CDR3, the DNA is TGCGCCAGCAGCTTGGTGCAGGGGTTAGACACTGAAGCTTTCTTT.

The V and J genes are TRBV4-3 and TRBJ2-7; 7 nucleotides agree with TRBD2. The CDR3 runs 15 residues. Germline CDR1 and CDR2: LGHNA and YSLEER. V lost 4 bases to trimming and J lost 3 bases; unmatched junction nucleotides: 9. The chain's CDR3 is CASSPGGPIIYEQYF. CDR3 in DNA: TGCGCCAGCAGCCCGGGGGGACCTATTATCTACGAGCAGTACTTC.

The chain couples TRBV6-6 to TRBJ1-1, with 9 positions matching TRBD1. Trimming at V came to 7 bases and at J to 2 bases, leaving 8 bases not matched to a gene. The germline CDR1 and CDR2 sequences are MNHNY and SVGAGI (reference sequence). The CDR3 is 15 residues long. This CDR3 reads CASTKGQGFNTEAFF. DNA of the CDR3: TGTGCCAGCACCAAAGGACAGGGGTTCAACACTGAAGCTTTCTTT.

Written as DNA, the CDR3 is TGCGCCAGCAGATTCACCCACGGGAGAGAGCAGTTCTTC. This translates into CASRFTHGREQFF. This chain connects TRBV5-1 to TRBJ2-1; D perhaps matches TRBD2 (6 bases). This CDR3 comprises 13 residues. In germline, CDR1 is SGHRS, CDR2 YFSETQ. Trimming stripped 5 bases from V and 10 bases from J, with 16 bases between.

This clone qualifies as medium-sized (0.01 to 0.1%). This chain joins TRBV4-2 and TRBJ1-3; a possible D gene is TRBD1 (5 bases). CDR1 and CDR2 (germline): LGHNA, YNFKEQ. V lost 0 bases, J lost 0 bases, and 21 bases lay in between. This CDR3 region has 20 residues. The chain's CDR3 is CASSQDPGHLHSLSGNTIYF. DNA of the CDR3: TGTGCCAGCAGCCAAGATCCAGGGCACCTCCACTCTCTCTCTGGAAACACCATATATTTT.

The CDR3, as DNA: TGTGCCAGCAGGCCAGGACAGAGCTCCTACAATGAGCAGTTCTTC. This gives the protein CASRPGQSSYNEQFF. J is TRBJ2-1 and V is TRBV27, with a weak D call TRBD1 (6 bases). V was trimmed by 6 bases and J by 0 bases, leaving 12 bases between them. This CDR3 has 15 residues. Looked up from germline, CDR1 is MNHEY and CDR2 is SMNVEV (reference sequence).

This clone is a singleton in its sample. The rearrangement joins TRBV7-2 to TRBJ2-1; the D gene is possibly TRBD2 (6 bases). Germline assignment: CDR1 SGHTA and CDR2 FQGNSA. V was cut by 5 bases and J by 1 base, with 15 bases left in between. The CDR3 runs to 16 residues. The CDR3 loop reads CASSPIRDWSYNEQFF. CDR3 nucleotides: TGTGCCAGCAGCCCCATCCGGGACTGGTCCTACAATGAGCAGTTCTTC.

The rearrangement joins TRBV28 to TRBJ1-4; 7 positions agree with TRBD1. Germline CDR1 is MDHEN and CDR2 is SYDVKM. V trimming: 6 bases; J trimming: 3 bases; junction bases outside the gene matches: 7. The CDR3 length is 15 residues. For the CDR3, the DNA is TGTGCCAGCAGATTACAGGGGAGCCCTAATGAAAAACTGTTTTTT. Translating gives CASRLQGSPNEKLFF.

This CDR3 reads CASNRGDRAYEQYF. The CDR3 DNA is TGTGCCAGTAATCGGGGGGACAGGGCCTACGAGCAGTACTTC. The chain joins TRBV19 to TRBJ2-7; TRBD1 aligns across 9 bases. After removal of 7 bases from V and 2 bases from J, the junction contained 6 bases not matched to a gene. Germline CDR1 reads LNHDA; CDR2 reads SQIVND (reference sequence). The CDR3 spans 14 residues.

V and J are TRBV7-2 and TRBJ2-5; the D is unclear. CDR3 length equals 15 residues. The germline V and J ends were trimmed by 1 base and 5 bases, with 14 bases remaining between them. Germline loops: CDR1 SGHTA, CDR2 FQGNSA. CDR3 loop: CASSLEGRLIETQYF. In DNA, the CDR3 is TGTGCCAGCAGCTTAGAGGGTAGATTGATCGAGACCCAGTACTTC.

The chain employs TRBV7-2 and TRBJ2-1; 13 bases align to TRBD2. The germline CDR1 and CDR2 sequences are SGHTA and FQGNSA. V was pared by 6 bases and J by 9 bases, with 11 bases of the junction left unmatched. CDR3 size: 16 residues. The CDR3 loop reads CASSEWTSGSRGEQFF. The CDR3 coding sequence is TGTGCCAGCAGTGAATGGACTAGCGGGAGTCGGGGTGAGCAGTTCTTC.

The chain joins TRBV4-3 to TRBJ1-3; D ambiguous. The CDR3 covers 16 residues. Between the trimmed V and J ends, which lost 2 bases and 1 base, there was a span of 12 bases. Germline loops: CDR1 LGHNA, CDR2 YSLEER. The CDR3 sequence is CASSQYSPRSGNTIYF. In DNA form, the CDR3 reads TGCGCCAGCAGCCAATATTCTCCCAGGTCTGGAAACACCATATATTTT.

The rearrangement joins TRBV25-1 to TRBJ2-2, with 7 nucleotides matching TRBD1. Germline V gene lookup returns CDR1 MGHDK and CDR2 SYGVNS. Losses at the gene ends were 0 bases for V and 2 bases for J; bases not matched to a gene: 9. CDR3 size: 18 residues. The CDR3 reads CASSEYIHRGPNTGELFF. CDR3 nucleotide sequence: TGTGCCAGCAGTGAATATATTCACAGGGGCCCAAACACCGGGGAGCTGTTTTTT.

This clone was seen a handful of times. This sequence joins TRBV25-1 and TRBJ2-5, with unresolved D. Per the germline V gene, CDR1 is MGHDK and CDR2 is SYGVNS. The CDR3 is made up of 12 amino acids. V lost 1 base and J lost 7, with 7 bases in between. In DNA form, the CDR3 reads TGTGCCAGCAGTGAATTCGAAGGGACCCAGTACTTC. Translation gives CASSEFEGTQYF.

The chain links TRBV5-4 to TRBJ1-2; D call uncertain. Germline V gives CDR1 SGHNT, CDR2 YYREEE (reference sequence). The CDR3 spans 12 residues. Trimming shortened V by 0 bases and J by 8 bases, and 8 bases separated the two germline ends. CDR3 in DNA: TGTGCCAGCAGCTTGGGGGCAGGCGGCTACACCTTC. Translating gives CASSLGAGGYTF. The whole variable domain, remainder taken from reference TRBV5-4 and TRBJ1-2, is ETGVTQSPTHLIKTRGQQVTLRCSSQSGHNTVSWYQQALGQGPQFIFQYYREEENGRGNFPPRFSGLQFPNYSSELNVNALELDDSALYLCASSLGAGGYTFGSGTRLTVV.

This clone has more than one count but fewer than ten. This chain connects TRBV13 to TRBJ1-3; 10 bases agree with TRBD1. The CDR3 covers 16 residues. V was clipped by 5 bases and J by 3 bases; unmatched bases: 7. Germline lookup yields CDR1 PRHDT and CDR2 FYEKMQ (reference sequence). CDR3 residues: CASSPWTGGGGNTIYF. As DNA, the CDR3 is TGTGCCAGCAGCCCTTGGACAGGGGGGGGTGGAAACACCATATATTTT.

This chain connects TRBV5-1 to TRBJ1-2, with D possibly being TRBD1 (5 bases). The V end was cut by 3 bases, the J end by 2 bases, with 11 bases between. Germline V lookup: CDR1 SGHRS, CDR2 YFSETQ. The length of the CDR3 is 14 residues. The CDR3 DNA is TGCGCCAGCAGCTCCGGGGACGGGAACTATGGCTACACCTTC. Translation: CASSSGDGNYGYTF. Full variable domain (remainder filled in from reference TRBV5-1 and TRBJ1-2): KAGVTQTPRYLIKTRGQQVTLSCSPISGHRSVSWYQQTPGQGLQFLFEYFSETQRNKGNFPGRFSGRQFSNSRSEMNVSTLELGDSALYLCASSSGDGNYGYTFGSGTRLTVV.

The genes are TRBV27 and TRBJ2-4; 8 nucleotides agree with TRBD1. The CDR3 runs to 14 residues. Per germline, CDR1 MNHEY and CDR2 SMNVEV (reference sequence). V shed 6 bases, J shed 9 bases, and the junction held 10 bases outside the gene matches. The CDR3 DNA sequence: TGTGCCAGCAGGAAAGACAGGGGTGACGCCATTCAGTACTTC. Its translation is CASRKDRGDAIQYF.

J is TRBJ2-5 and V is TRBV12-5; D gene unclear. This CDR3 has 15 residues. Germline CDR1 and CDR2: LGHNT and FRNRAP. Trimming cost V 1 base and J 0 bases, with 9 bases left between them. This chain's CDR3 is CASGLGVLYQETQYF. CDR3 DNA: TGTGCTAGTGGTTTGGGGGTATTATACCAAGAGACCCAGTACTTC.

This chain joins TRBV9 and TRBJ2-5, with TRBD1 identical over 11 bases. CDR1 is SGDLS and CDR2 is YYNGEE in the germline V gene. The V segment lost 6 bases and the J segment 5 bases; nucleotides outside the gene matches: 9. The CDR3 length is 15 residues. The CDR3 DNA is TGTGCCAGCACCCCTCCGGGACAGGGGGGGGAGACCCAGTACTTC. Its translation: CASTPPGQGGETQYF. Full variable domain (missing parts from reference TRBV9 and TRBJ2-5): DSGVTQTPKHLITATGQRVTLRCSPRSGDLSVYWYQQSLDQGLQFLIQYYNGEERAKGNILERFSAQQFPDLHSELNLSSLELGDSALYFCASTPPGQGGETQYFGPGTRLLVL.

The chain is built from TRBV5-6 and TRBJ1-5; TRBD1 aligns across 7 bases. Trimming at V came to 1 base and at J to 7 bases, leaving 8 bases not matched to a gene. CDR3 length equals 15 residues. CDR1 is SGHDT, CDR2 YYEEEE, per germline. As DNA, the CDR3 is TGTGCCAGCAGCTTGACGGGGACAGAAGGACAGCCCCAGCATTTT. This codes for CASSLTGTEGQPQHF.

V usage is TRBV9 and J usage is TRBJ2-7; D remains ambiguous. Trimming cost V 0 bases and J 3 bases, with 16 bases left between them. The CDR3 is 16 residues long. The V gene's germline CDR1 is SGDLS and CDR2 YYNGEE. CDR3 residues: CASSVEPSQMHYEQYF. CDR3 in DNA: TGTGCCAGCAGCGTAGAGCCCAGCCAAATGCACTACGAGCAGTACTTC.

The chain employs TRBV6-1 and TRBJ2-1, with 9 bases matching TRBD1. The CDR3 extends over 14 amino acids. Looked up from germline, CDR1 is MNHNS and CDR2 is SASEGT. The trim removed 0 bases at V and 7 bases at J, leaving 1 base unmatched. The CDR3 here is CASSEATGGNEQFF. The DNA of the CDR3 is TGTGCCAGCAGTGAAGCGACAGGGGGGAATGAGCAGTTCTTC.

This chain joins TRBV10-3 and TRBJ2-7; D is uncertain. This CDR3 is built from 14 residues. In germline, CDR1 is ENHRY, CDR2 SYGVKD. V lost 3 bases to trimming and J lost 5 bases, with 14 bases between them. The CDR3 DNA is TGTGCCATCAGTGATGGACGGGCCCCCAACGAGCAGTACTTC. This codes for CAISDGRAPNEQYF.

Sample share makes this clone medium-sized (0.01 to 0.1%). This chain joins TRBV5-5 and TRBJ1-5; D call uncertain. Germline V gives CDR1 SGHKS, CDR2 YYEKEE (reference sequence). Trimming took off 1 base at V and 7 bases at J, with 9 bases between the two ends. This CDR3 has 13 residues. Here the CDR3 reads CASSLYLNQPQHF. In nucleotides, the CDR3 is TGTGCCAGCAGCTTGTATCTGAACCAGCCCCAGCATTTT.

This clone is a singleton in its sample. The chain couples TRBV5-1 to TRBJ2-2, with D uncertain. This CDR3 has 15 amino acids. Looked up from germline, CDR1 is SGHRS and CDR2 is YFSETQ. V lost 4 bases and J lost 1, with 11 bases in between. The CDR3 nucleotides are TGCGCCAGCAGCGGACGGTTCATGAACACCGGGGAGCTGTTTTTT. Its protein product is CASSGRFMNTGELFF.

This clone was seen just once. This rearrangement joins TRBV4-3 to TRBJ2-7; D is possibly TRBD2 (5 bases). Germline V gene sequence: CDR1 LGHNA, CDR2 YSLEER. Deletions cut 1 base from V and 0 bases from J, with 10 bases between. The CDR3 extends over 15 amino acids. The CDR3 DNA follows: TGCGCCAGCAGCCAAGCGACTGGACTCTCCTACGAGCAGTACTTC. Protein sequence: CASSQATGLSYEQYF.